This T cell receptor beta chain was profiled in a study of OX40 agonist ivuxolimab in advanced cancers. Across the study: Ivuxolimab is an agonistic anti-OX40 (CD134) antibody, and patients were treated with it. Three individuals attained partial responses, comprising one hepatocellular carcinoma case and two cutaneous melanoma cases. The mean age was about 61 years, ranging from 23 to 79, with 65% to 85% of participants male.

With 6 bases clipped from V and 6 bases from J, the junction kept 18 bases outside the gene matches. The CDR3 covers 18 residues. Germline V gene data show CDR1 as MNHEY and CDR2 as SMNVEV (reference sequence). The repertoire was sequenced with immunoSEQ multiplex PCR; TCRdb's copy has only in-frame clones and lacks some. The data show tens of thousands of clones, just under 90% seen once. General study findings and limits: Clonal expansion from baseline to week 6 occurred in both CD4+ and CD8+ T cells.

Comments on this clone: Its antigen is not known.

The V and J genes are TRBV27 and TRBJ2-5; 11 positions agree with TRBD2. The receptor's source is an adult with an advanced solid tumor such as melanoma, head and neck, liver or kidney cancer. The sample here was CD4+ or CD8+ T cells sorted from blood, taken in a trial of the OX40 agonist ivuxolimab. CDR3 in amino acids: CASSLSGPTSGNWKTQYF. The DNA of the CDR3 is TGTGCCAGCAGCCTATCTGGCCCGACTAGCGGGAACTGGAAGACCCAGTACTTC.